This T cell receptor beta chain was identified in a study of shared T cell receptors in the human thymus. Clones were sequenced by immunoSEQ multiplex PCR, and TCRdb holds only the in-frame ones, with some missing. The sample includes hundreds of thousands of clones, approximately 89% of them seen just once. CDR1 and CDR2 (germline): LGHNA, YSLEER. V was trimmed by 0 bases and J by 2 bases, leaving 10 bases between them. The CDR3 covers 16 residues. The same data also contributed to another study, on human thymus T cells.

This TCR was sampled from a boy in the first two years of life with a congenital heart defect. Sample: thymocytes. V gene TRBV4-3 combines with J gene TRBJ2-2; TRBD1 is a possible D gene (6 bases). The CDR3 loop reads CASSQEYRVNTGELFF. CDR3 nucleotide sequence: TGCGCCAGCAGCCAAGAGTACAGGGTTAACACCGGGGAGCTGTTTTTT.